This TCR beta chain was sequenced for a study of radiation and T cells in renal cell carcinoma. Measured with immunoSEQ multiplex PCR; TCRdb has only the in-frame clones, and not every one. The table shows 130,000 to 150,000 clones, with about 85% occurring only once. Trimming left V 8 bases short and J 4 bases short, with 17 bases between. The CDR3 sequence is 14 residues long. Germline loops: CDR1 MNHEY, CDR2 SVGAGI. As to time point: baseline pretreatment blood. Treatment denoted: 15 Gy SBRT to primary tumor, nephrectomy 4 weeks later. Clear cell pathology was present in this patient's renal cell carcinoma.

V is TRBV6-5 and J is TRBJ1-2, with D perhaps TRBD1 (5 bases). The clonotype originates from a woman in her sixties or seventies with renal cell carcinoma. The sequenced sample was blood, obtained from a patient whose treatment included radiotherapy and nephrectomy. This CDR3 reads CASSPTGPFYGYTF. CDR3 bases: TGTGCCAGCTCGCCTACGGGACCGTTCTATGGCTACACCTTC.